The rows below give T cell receptor beta chains drawn from one sample of a study of shared T cell receptors in the human thymus. The repertoire was sequenced with immunoSEQ multiplex PCR; TCRdb's copy has only in-frame clones and lacks some. Of some 700,000 clones in the sample, 88% were seen once. The sample was also reused in another study, on human thymus T cells.

Input material: thymocytes. Receptor source: a boy under three years old with a congenital heart defect. The CDR3 runs from the conserved cysteine through the conserved F or W.

cdr3_length,j_call,v_call,cdr3_aa
14,TRBJ2-7,TRBV7-2,CASSQGRSSYEQYF
13,TRBJ2-7,TRBV10-1,CASSVGRTSEQYF
17,TRBJ2-3,TRBV6-4,CASSDQTSGRAGDTQYF
14,TRBJ2-7,TRBV25-1,CASSAGTGGYEQYF
15,TRBJ1-4,TRBV7-8,CASSLDGQDNEKLFF
18,TRBJ2-1,TRBV9,CASSPSGGEAAAADEQFF
16,TRBJ1-2,TRBV7-9,CASSLAMDRDSYGYTF
18,TRBJ2-1,TRBV30,CAFSRILSGLGVDNEQFF
15,TRBJ2-3,TRBV7-9,CASSPPRTGGYTQYF
14,TRBJ2-7,TRBV19,CASSTGEGSHEQYF
11,TRBJ2-7,TRBV6-6,CASSAYYEQYF
14,TRBJ2-7,TRBV6-1,CASNRTSGKYEQYF
16,TRBJ1-1,TRBV7-2,CASSLAIQVMNTEAFF
16,TRBJ2-2,TRBV6-4,CASSVSTSRNPGELFF
17,TRBJ2-2,TRBV7-9,CASSTLWGGRGTGELFF
18,TRBJ1-2,TRBV11-2,CASSSETLGDRWKWGYTF
14,TRBJ2-1,TRBV27,CASSSHGAYNEQFF
16,TRBJ2-1,TRBV5-4,CASSFTSGSSYNEQFF
16,TRBJ1-1,TRBV14,CASSQAGLTVNTEAFF
16,TRBJ2-7,TRBV19,CASSIDPSGSIHEQYF
15,TRBJ2-7,TRBV28,CASSFNRAGSYEQYF
14,TRBJ2-7,TRBV10-3,CATGLGFGTGEQYF
18,TRBJ1-4,TRBV28,CASSLEAGELVANEKLFF
15,TRBJ2-5,TRBV30,CASQDLAGGQETQYF
14,TRBJ1-2,TRBV5-1,CASSLAGGRDGYTF
16,TRBJ2-5,TRBV27,CASSSRTSGIGETQYF
16,TRBJ2-3,TRBV7-9,CASSLAHGRGPDTQYF
14,TRBJ2-3,TRBV27,CASTLIPGLDTQYF
13,NA,TRBV7-2,CASSVIQGREQYF